This T cell receptor beta chain emerged from a study of technical replicates of blood from several donors. Only in-frame clones appear in the TCRdb table, and some are missing; sequencing was by immunoSEQ multiplex PCR. The table records fewer than 90,000 clones, approximately 92% of them present only once. The length of the CDR3 is 11 residues. With 0 bases clipped from V and 13 bases from J, the junction kept 4 bases outside the gene matches. Germline values: CDR1 GTSNPN, CDR2 SVGIG (reference sequence). This chain connects TRBV30 to TRBJ2-7, with 9 bases matching TRBD1. Sequenced: T cells isolated from PBMCs. This receptor was identified in a human donor in good health. This CDR3 reads CAWSVGQGHYF. DNA for the CDR3: TGTGCCTGGAGTGTAGGACAGGGGCATTACTTC.